This T cell receptor (beta chain) appears in the sequencing data of a study of identical twins. Study-wide results and caveats: In zero-insertion analyses, partial confounding could arise from invariant MAIT and iNKT cells. In drawing conclusions, the study used cross-sectional statistical analysis and did not follow the same donors.

Using its own MiXCR run on the 5' RACE reads, TCRdb lists one record per CDR3 protein. Here the sample spans 690,000 or so distinct CDR3 sequences, around 6% being singletons. Germline assignment: CDR1 MNHNS and CDR2 SASEGT. The length of the CDR3 is 15 residues. V trimming: 9 bases; J trimming: 4 bases; junction bases outside the gene matches: 10. This clonotype occurred many times. Its specificity is not known. This receptor was obtained from a man aged 18-30 years in good health. The chain couples TRBV6-1 to TRBJ1-1; 11 bases map to TRBD1. Sequencing was done on a sample of naive T cells sorted from blood. The CDR3 DNA reads TGTGCCAGGGTAGCGGACAGGGGGCTTGTCACTGAAGCTTTCTTT. This encodes CARVADRGLVTEAFF.